These 17 T cell receptor beta chains were all obtained from the same sample, sequenced in a study of naive and memory T cell subsets. The beta constant-region primer was an equimolar mix of two oligonucleotides covering TRBC1 and TRBC2. The ligated cDNA underwent four PCR rounds using SP2 and nested alpha and beta constant-region primers. TCRdb re-called the UMI-ligation and nested PCR reads with MiXCR, one entry per CDR3 protein. The data hold 95,000 to 150,000 distinct CDR3 sequences, with approximately 37% observed a single time. The sample consisted of central memory CD4+ T cells from blood. The receptors stem from a human donor in good health.

The CDR3 sequence: CASSLVGTSGPLSSYEQYF. For the CDR3, the DNA is TGCGCCAGCAGCTTGGTTGGGACTAGCGGGCCCCTAAGCTCCTACGAGCAGTACTTC. The genes are TRBV5-1 and TRBJ2-7; 12 bases agree with TRBD2. Germline values: CDR1 SGHRS, CDR2 YFSETQ. V shed 0 bases, J shed 0 bases, and the junction held 10 bases outside the gene matches. This CDR3 is 19 amino acids long.

The V gene is TRBV20-1, the J gene TRBJ1-3; no firm D call. Germline-derived CDR1 and CDR2 are DFQATT and SNEGSKA (reference sequence). Trimming shortened V by 6 bases and J by 0 bases, and 12 bases separated the two germline ends. The CDR3 covers 14 residues. CDR3 bases: TGCAGTGCCCCTTCTCCCAGCTCTGGAAACACCATATATTTT. This translates into CSAPSPSSGNTIYF.

This chain joins TRBV12-3 or TRBV12-4 and TRBJ2-1, with a tentative D call TRBD1 (6 bases). Trimming removed 4 bases from V and 10 bases from J, with 8 bases in between. There are 11 residues in the CDR3. CDR3: CASSSDREQFF. CDR3 nucleotide sequence: TGTGCCAGCAGTTCCGACAGGGAGCAGTTCTTC.

This chain uses TRBV18 with TRBJ2-2, with D possibly matching TRBD1 (6 bases). The germline gives CDR1 KGHSH, CDR2 LQKENI. Deletions cut 6 bases from V and 4 bases from J, with 18 bases between. The CDR3 length is 16 residues. The DNA for the CDR3 is TGTGCCAGCTCTTCTGGGACAAGCGGCGTCACCGGGGAGCTGTTTTTT. Translated, it gives CASSSGTSGVTGELFF.

V usage is TRBV5-5 and J usage is TRBJ2-1; D may match TRBD1 or TRBD2 (6 bases each). The CDR3 spans 16 residues. Germline CDR1 SGHKS, CDR2 YYEKEE (reference sequence). Between the trimmed V and J ends, which lost 1 base and 6 bases, there was a span of 17 bases. The DNA of the CDR3 is TGTGCCAGCAGCTTGAGGGGGGACCTGGGGCCCAATGAGCAGTTCTTC. Residues: CASSLRGDLGPNEQFF. The variable domain in full, completed from reference TRBV5-5 and TRBJ2-1, reads DAGVTQSPTHLIKTRGQQVTLRCSPISGHKSVSWYQQVLGQGPQFIFQYYEKEERGRGNFPDRFSARQFPNYSSELNVNALLLGDSALYLCASSLRGDLGPNEQFFGPGTRLTVL.

The gene calls are TRBV29-1 and TRBJ2-7; perhaps TRBD1 as D (6 bases). This CDR3 region has 14 residues. Per germline, CDR1 SQVTM and CDR2 ANQGSEA. Trimming pared 1 base from V and 2 bases from J, leaving 12 bases between. The CDR3 is CSVEVARGTYEQYF. The CDR3 nucleotides are TGCAGCGTTGAAGTGGCCAGGGGAACCTACGAGCAGTACTTC.

The genes are TRBV5-1 and TRBJ2-3; 8 bases fit TRBD2. The CDR3 totals 13 residues. The J segment lost 5 bases and the V segment lost 9 bases, leaving 8 bases of the junction unmatched. Germline CDR1 and CDR2: SGHRS and YFSETQ. CDR3 DNA: TGCGCCACCCGTGCCGGGGGGGTAGATACGCAGTATTTT. Translating it yields CATRAGGVDTQYF.

There are a few counts of this clonotype. The chain recombines TRBV20-1 with TRBJ2-1, with TRBD2 matching 13 bases. Germline trimming cut 5 bases from V and 0 bases from J; bases unmatched to any gene: 13. This CDR3 is 19 amino acids long. Per germline, CDR1 DFQATT and CDR2 SNEGSKA (reference sequence). The CDR3 region is CSARSTGLAGPSSYNEQFF. In nucleotides, the CDR3 is TGCAGTGCTCGAAGCACGGGACTAGCGGGACCCAGCTCCTACAATGAGCAGTTCTTC.

The chain links TRBV6-5 to TRBJ2-2; tentative D call: TRBD2 (5 bases). Trimming removed 4 bases from V and 4 bases from J, with 13 bases in between. Germline CDR1 reads MNHEY; CDR2 reads SVGAGI. This CDR3 spans 15 amino acids. The CDR3 DNA reads as TGTGCCAGCAGTTGGGCCCGCCGGGGCACCGGGGAGCTGTTTTTT. Translating gives CASSWARRGTGELFF.

This clonotype was counted between two and nine times. V and J are TRBV14 and TRBJ2-1, with TRBD2 matching over 13 bases. In germline, CDR1 is SGHDN, CDR2 FVKESK. Trimming took 4 bases from V and 3 from J; bases not matched to a gene: 6. CDR3 length equals 17 residues. CDR3 loop: CASSPGLAGTFYNEQFF. The CDR3, as DNA: TGTGCCAGCAGCCCGGGACTAGCGGGAACTTTCTACAATGAGCAGTTCTTC.

This clonotype was found a few times. The V call is TRBV7-2, the J call TRBJ2-6; tentatively, D is TRBD1 (5 bases). The germline V gene has CDR1 SGHTA and CDR2 FQGNSA. This CDR3 spans 16 amino acids. Trimming pared 1 base from V and 1 base from J, leaving 8 bases between. CDR3 coding DNA: TGTGCCAGCAGCTTAGACAGGCCTTCTGGGGCCAACGTCCTGACTTTC. Translating it yields CASSLDRPSGANVLTF. The full variable domain, with the rest looked up from reference TRBV7-2 and TRBJ2-6, is GAGVSQSPSNKVTEKGKDVELRCDPISGHTALYWYRQSLGQGLEFLIYFQGNSAPDKSGLPSDRFSAERTGGSVSTLTIQRTQQEDSAVYLCASSLDRPSGANVLTFGAGSRLTVL.

About this clonotype itself: An end of the junction does not agree with germline; a read error may underlie this. The rearrangement links TRBV7-7 to TRBJ1-4; 7 nucleotides align to TRBD1. This CDR3 has 15 amino acids. The germline V gene encodes CDR1 SSHAT and CDR2 FNYEAQ (reference sequence). CDR3 DNA sequence: TGTGCTAGCAGCCGATGGGACAGCCCTAATGAAAAACTGTTTTTT. Amino acid sequence: CASSRWDSPNEKLFF.

The chain is built from TRBV25-1 and TRBJ2-2; weak D call: TRBD2 (5 bases). V lost 6 bases to trimming and J lost 6 bases, with 11 bases between them. There are 13 residues in the CDR3. The germline CDR1 and CDR2 sequences are MGHDK and SYGVNS. The CDR3 DNA follows: TGTGCCAGCAGGGGGAGCAAGTCCGGGGAGCTGTTTTTT. It is translated as CASRGSKSGELFF.

This clonotype has only a few counts. The chain recombines TRBV6-5 with TRBJ2-7; 8 positions match TRBD1. Germline V lookup: CDR1 MNHEY, CDR2 SVGAGI. V shed 2 bases, J shed 7 bases, and the junction held 19 bases outside the gene matches. The CDR3 length is 18 residues. The DNA of the CDR3 is TGTGCCAGCAGTTACGCAGGACAGGGCCTTTCTTTATCTAATGAGCAGTACTTC. It encodes CASSYAGQGLSLSNEQYF.

The V and J genes are TRBV6-2 or TRBV6-3 and TRBJ2-5; 7 positions agree with TRBD1. Germline values: CDR1 MNHEY, CDR2 SVGEGT. The CDR3 runs 13 residues. V trimming: 5 bases; J trimming: 7 bases; junction bases outside the gene matches: 7. The DNA of the CDR3 is TGTGCCAGCAGTGGAACAGGGGCGCGGACCCAGTACTTC. Its translation is CASSGTGARTQYF.

The V and J genes are TRBV7-9 and TRBJ1-1, with no clear D. Trimming removed 1 base from V and 7 bases from J, with 13 bases in between. The CDR3 loop spans 14 amino acids. Germline V gene lookup returns CDR1 SEHNR and CDR2 FQNEAQ (reference sequence). Here the CDR3 reads CASSLVSGLGEAFF. The CDR3 DNA is TGTGCCAGCAGCTTAGTATCAGGATTGGGTGAAGCTTTCTTT.

The J gene is TRBJ2-3, the V gene TRBV9; 9 bases line up with TRBD1. The CDR3 runs 16 residues. V dropped 4 bases and J dropped 2; count of bases not matched to a gene: 8. Per the germline V gene, CDR1 is SGDLS and CDR2 is YYNGEE. CDR3 loop: CASSTTGTGTTDTQYF. The DNA for the CDR3 is TGTGCCAGCAGCACAACCGGGACAGGGACCACAGATACGCAGTATTTT.